This TCR beta chain was sequenced in a study of CD4 and CD8 cells across lung adenocarcinoma regions (dated by TCRdb to 2016 to 2019). With regard to the full study: Intratumor heterogeneity of the T cell receptor repertoire was examined by comparing tumor centers with tumor margins.

In this sample, this clonotype turned up a few times. The specificity of this receptor is unknown. No base quality values were provided; no much bigger clone lies one nucleotide off. From the cysteine up to the phenylalanine, the CDR3 has a length of 17 residues. Only CDR3 DNA remains: 51 bases, in frame from the first base. CDR1 and CDR2, per the germline V gene, are WSHSY and SAAADI. The junction shows trimming of 3 bases on V and 0 bases on J, and the gene matches do not reach 5 bases of it. The library was made by PCR. TCRdb records HiSeq X Ten as the sequencer. TCRdb ran its own pipeline on the public reads, namely fastp trimming at Q25 and MiXCR clone calling, and kept in-frame beta chains. Rows matching on CDR3 protein sequence are summarized as one entry with the most common DNA and genes. This sample comprises about 11,000 distinct CDR3 sequences, 53% of them detected only once. The top ten constitute 30% to 40% of the sample.

Patients with localized lung adenocarcinoma, a subtype of non-small cell lung cancer, were used as donors. The centers of localized lung adenocarcinomas were where the samples came from. CD8+ T cells from tumor tissue were profiled separately from CD4+ T cells for TCR repertoire analysis. The chain links TRBV10-2 with TRBJ2-1; the central 10 bases match TRBD2. Sequenced material: CD8+ T cells from the center of a lung tumor. Reading the label with the study, this specimen's cell subset or site is: tumor center region. The TCR comes from a female donor with lung adenocarcinoma. The CD4 and CD8 labels of this study may be unreliable. For the CDR3, the sequence is CASSETSSGSSYNEQFF. The base sequence is TGCGCCAGCAGTGAAACGTCTAGCGGGAGCTCCTACAATGAGCAGTTCTTC.